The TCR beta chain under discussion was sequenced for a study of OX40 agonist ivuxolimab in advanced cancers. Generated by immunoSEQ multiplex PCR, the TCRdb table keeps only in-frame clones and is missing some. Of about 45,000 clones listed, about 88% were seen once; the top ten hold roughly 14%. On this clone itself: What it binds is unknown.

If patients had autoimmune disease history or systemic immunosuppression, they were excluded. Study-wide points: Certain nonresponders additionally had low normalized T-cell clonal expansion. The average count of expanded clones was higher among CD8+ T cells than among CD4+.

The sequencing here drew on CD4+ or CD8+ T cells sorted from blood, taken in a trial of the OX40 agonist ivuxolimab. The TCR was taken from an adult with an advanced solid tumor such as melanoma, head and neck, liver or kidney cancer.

DNA for the CDR3: TGTGCCAGCAGCCAAAGGGGGCTACAAGAGACCCAGTACTTC. It specifies CASSQRGLQETQYF. The chain joins TRBV5-5 to TRBJ2-5; 7 nucleotides agree with TRBD1. CDR1 SGHKS and CDR2 YYEKEE come from the germline V gene (reference sequence). Losses at the gene ends were 4 bases for V and 2 bases for J; bases not matched to a gene: 5. There are 14 residues in the CDR3.